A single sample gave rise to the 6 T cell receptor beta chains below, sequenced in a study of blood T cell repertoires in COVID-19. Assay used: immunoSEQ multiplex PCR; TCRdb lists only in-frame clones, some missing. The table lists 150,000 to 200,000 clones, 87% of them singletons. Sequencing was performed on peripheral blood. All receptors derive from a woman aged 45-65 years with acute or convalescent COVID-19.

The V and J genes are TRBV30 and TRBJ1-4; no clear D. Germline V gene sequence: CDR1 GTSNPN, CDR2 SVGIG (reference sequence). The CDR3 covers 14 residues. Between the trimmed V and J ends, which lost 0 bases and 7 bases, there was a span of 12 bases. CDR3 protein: CAWSVEVASEKLFF. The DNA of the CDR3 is TGTGCCTGGAGTGTAGAAGTTGCGAGTGAAAAACTGTTTTTT. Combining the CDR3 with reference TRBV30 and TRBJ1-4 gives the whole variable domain SQTIHQWPATLVQPVGSPLSLECTVEGTSNPNLYWYRQAAGRGLQLLFYSVGIGQISSEVPQNLSASRPQDRQFILSSKKLLLSDSGFYLCAWSVEVASEKLFFGSGTQLSVL.

The CDR3 coding sequence is TGTGCCAGTTCAGCGGGGGGAACAGATACGCAGTATTTT. This translates into CASSAGGTDTQYF. V and J are TRBV19 and TRBJ2-3; 9 positions match TRBD2. The CDR3 totals 13 residues. Germline-derived CDR1 and CDR2 are LNHDA and SQIVND (reference sequence). Trimming cost V 8 bases and J 3 bases; bases outside gene matches: 3.

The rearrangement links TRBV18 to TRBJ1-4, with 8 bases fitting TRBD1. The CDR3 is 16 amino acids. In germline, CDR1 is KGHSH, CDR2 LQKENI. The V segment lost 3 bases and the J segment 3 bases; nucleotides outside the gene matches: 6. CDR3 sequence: CASSPSSTGANEKLFF. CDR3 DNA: TGTGCCAGCTCACCTTCATCGACAGGGGCTAATGAAAAACTGTTTTTT.

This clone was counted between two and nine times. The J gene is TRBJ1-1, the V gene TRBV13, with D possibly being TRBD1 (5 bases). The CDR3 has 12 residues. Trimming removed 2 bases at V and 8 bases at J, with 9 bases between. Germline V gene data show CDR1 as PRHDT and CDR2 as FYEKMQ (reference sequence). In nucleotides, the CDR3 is TGTGCCAGCAGCTTAAAAGGACACGAAGCTTTCTTT. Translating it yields CASSLKGHEAFF.

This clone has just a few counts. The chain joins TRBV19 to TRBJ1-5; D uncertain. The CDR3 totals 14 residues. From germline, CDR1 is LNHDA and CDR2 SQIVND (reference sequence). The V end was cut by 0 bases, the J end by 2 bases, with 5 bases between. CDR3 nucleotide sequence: TGTGCCAGTAGTATAGAGGGAGGCAATCAGCCCCAGCATTTT. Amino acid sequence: CASSIEGGNQPQHF.

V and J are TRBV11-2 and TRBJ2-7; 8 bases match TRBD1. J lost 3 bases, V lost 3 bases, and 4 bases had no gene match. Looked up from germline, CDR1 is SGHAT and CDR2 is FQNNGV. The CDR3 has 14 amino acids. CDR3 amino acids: CASSFAGGVYEQYF. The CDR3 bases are TGTGCCAGCAGCTTCGCAGGGGGCGTCTACGAGCAGTACTTC.